The entry below describes one TCR beta chain. In terms of age and location, participants ranged from roughly 18 to 95 years and lived in about 25 US areas. The data stem from a study of blood T cell repertoires in COVID-19. Study-level information: PBMCs, B-cell-depleted T cells, or T cells provided the cDNA or gDNA that made up the material.

J lost 9 bases, V lost 6 bases, and 8 bases had no gene match. Per germline, CDR1 MDHEN and CDR2 SYDVKM. CDR3 length equals 15 residues. In the study's own analysis: Amplified reference gene primers provided the basis for estimating nucleated cell counts. The data were produced by immunoSEQ multiplex PCR, yet TCRdb's version contains in-frame clones alone and is incomplete. Clone size and V and J calls were adopted from that table, with D and trimming inferred from the DNA. The data contain approximately 250,000 clones, approximately 86% of them singletons. The sequence was collected from a woman younger than 45 who had recovered from COVID-19. The J gene is TRBJ1-6, the V gene TRBV28; 10 bases match TRBD1. Sequences were obtained from PBMCs or T cells enriched from blood (not recorded which). This chain's CDR3 is CASSSGTGAGSPLHF. CDR3 nucleotides: TGTGCCAGCAGCTCCGGGACAGGGGCTGGTTCACCCCTCCACTTT.